This note documents a single TCR beta chain sequence. How the authors handled the data: Counts of nucleated cells, estimated from reference gene primer amplification, were obtained. The assay was immunoSEQ multiplex PCR, and TCRdb's table has in-frame clones only and misses some. V and J calls and clone size come straight from that table; D and trimming were deduced from the DNA. The sample lists about 190,000 clones, 70% to 80% occurring once. The sample belongs to a study of blood T cell repertoires in COVID-19. Across the study: T cells, B-cell-depleted T cells, or PBMCs provided the cDNA or gDNA that served as material.

This TCR came from a man aged 50 or older who had recovered from COVID-19. Sample: peripheral blood.

The DNA for the CDR3 is TGTGCCAGCTCAACGGACAGTAATGAAAAACTGTTTTTT. This translates into CASSTDSNEKLFF. The chain joins TRBV18 to TRBJ1-4, with D maybe TRBD1 (6 bases). Germline CDR1 is KGHSH and CDR2 is LQKENI. The length of the CDR3 is 13 residues. Trimming took 5 bases from V and 4 from J, leaving 8 bases between them.